The rows below give T cell receptor beta chains drawn from one sample of a study of cytomegalovirus exposure and HLA in healthy donors. Assay: immunoSEQ multiplex PCR; the TCRdb copy retains only in-frame clones and omits some. The sample contains over 80,000 clones, roughly four fifths of which appear only once. The sample comprised PBMCs. Receptors originate from a man aged 30 to 39 in good health and CMV-seropositive. CDR3s include the opening cysteine and the closing phenylalanine or tryptophan. A D gene is named only where the DNA matches it firmly. Size is omitted from some rows. Given values are once, few, many or a class for expanded clones.

d_gene,v_gene,abundance,j_gene,CDR3aa,CDR3nt
TRBD2,TRBV29-1,NA,TRBJ2-3,CSVGGGTVSTDTQYF,TGCAGCGTTGGGGGAGGGACGGTGAGCACAGATACGCAGTATTTT
NA,TRBV7-9,NA,TRBJ2-7,CASSLVADLEQYF,TGTGCCAGCAGCTTAGTGGCGGATCTCGAGCAGTACTTC
TRBD2,TRBV15,NA,TRBJ2-7,CATSTTSTDEQYF,TGTGCCACCAGCACGACTAGCACCGACGAGCAGTACTTC
TRBD2,TRBV27,NA,TRBJ2-7,CASSSLAGPAYEQYF,TGTGCCAGCAGTTCACTAGCGGGACCTGCCTACGAGCAGTACTTC
NA,TRBV28,once,TRBJ2-1,CASTTFHADGYNEQFF,TGTGCCAGCACCACATTCCATGCCGATGGCTACAATGAGCAGTTCTTC
TRBD2,TRBV19,NA,TRBJ2-7,CASSIRAGAPYEQYF,TGTGCCAGTAGTATTCGAGCGGGAGCTCCCTACGAGCAGTACTTC
TRBD2,TRBV6-1,NA,TRBJ2-1,CASSVTSGNEQFF,TGTGCCAGCAGTGTCACTAGCGGCAATGAGCAGTTCTTC
TRBD2,TRBV19,once,TRBJ2-1,CASSMAGGINEQFF,TGTGCCAGTAGTATGGCGGGAGGTATCAATGAGCAGTTCTTC
TRBD2,TRBV10-1,NA,TRBJ2-3,CASSGPLAGAGDTQYF,TGCGCCAGCAGCGGTCCTCTAGCGGGAGCAGGGGATACGCAGTATTTT
NA,TRBV5-6,NA,TRBJ2-7,CASSLEGAPSDEQYF,TGTGCCAGCAGCTTGGAAGGAGCGCCCTCGGACGAGCAGTACTTC
TRBD1,TRBV10-3,NA,TRBJ2-3,CAISTGTGGVEHTQYF,TGTGCCATCAGCACCGGGACAGGGGGCGTGGAACATACGCAGTATTTT
TRBD2,TRBV10-1,NA,TRBJ2-1,CASSPGLADNEQFF,TGCGCCAGCAGTCCGGGACTAGCGGACAATGAGCAGTTCTTC
NA,TRBV11-2,NA,TRBJ1-1,CASSLASGANTEAFF,TGTGCCAGCAGCTTAGCTTCAGGGGCGAACACTGAAGCTTTCTTT
NA,TRBV16,NA,TRBJ2-7,CASSAQPRGYEQYF,TGTGCCAGCAGTGCACAGCCCCGGGGCTACGAGCAGTACTTC
TRBD2,TRBV27,NA,TRBJ2-1,CASSILAGKGNEQFF,TGTGCCAGCAGTATACTAGCGGGTAAAGGTAATGAGCAGTTCTTC
NA,TRBV27,NA,TRBJ1-1,CATRKQGTEAFF,TGTGCCACCCGAAAACAGGGAACTGAAGCTTTCTTT